Presented here are 10 T cell receptor beta chains from one specimen sequenced in a study of vaccination and CD4 T cells after COVID-19. Their cognate antigens are unknown. CD4+ T cells that had been cultured provided DNA sequenced with the Oncomine TCR Beta short-read assay. Once CD4+ T cells had been cultured, genomic DNA was extracted from them. TCRdb recomputed calls from the PCR reads with MiXCR, one row per CDR3 protein. Here the sample spans 12,000 or so distinct CDR3 sequences, around 37% being singletons. Described treatment: roughly 10-day PBMC culture with coronavirus spike peptide pools or control peptides (ViraFEST assay). Ahead of the COVID-19 pandemic (2011-2018), the CD4+ T cells of the unexposed donor were collected. Source material: CD4+ T cells from blood, cultured in vitro. These TCRs come from a human donor in good health.

V and J are TRBV20-1 and TRBJ2-1, with 9 bases lining up with TRBD2. The CDR3 is made up of 13 amino acids. The germline V gene has CDR1 DFQATT and CDR2 SNEGSKA (reference sequence). The CDR3 bases are TGCGCCGAGCGAGCGGGAGGAAGGGATGAGCAGTTCTTC. The encoded protein is CAERAGGRDEQFF.

In its sample, this clonotype is medium-sized. V and J are TRBV7-2 and TRBJ1-2; 8 bases are shared with TRBD1. The germline V gene encodes CDR1 SGHTA and CDR2 FQGNSA. The V segment lost 5 bases and the J segment 4 bases; nucleotides outside the gene matches: 3. The CDR3 runs 13 residues. For the CDR3, the DNA is TGTGCCAGCAGCACCGGACAGGGCTATGGCTACACCTTC. Its protein is CASSTGQGYGYTF.

In regard to this clonotype: One end of the junction varies from germline; a read error may be responsible. V gene TRBV20-1 combines with J gene TRBJ2-5; a possible D gene is TRBD1 (6 bases). Germline lookup yields CDR1 DFQATT and CDR2 SNEGSKA (reference sequence). This CDR3 comprises 15 residues. CDR3 in amino acids: CSARSLSRGSEIQYF. In DNA, the CDR3 is TGCAGTGCTAGATCGTTAAGCAGGGGAAGCGAGATCCAGTACTTC.

This clonotype occurred a few times. V is TRBV6-2 or TRBV6-3 and J is TRBJ1-1, with a weak D call TRBD1 (5 bases). Germline V lookup: CDR1 MNHEY, CDR2 SVGEGT. V dropped 2 bases and J dropped 2 bases, with 18 bases sitting between them. This CDR3 contains 17 residues. CDR3 sequence (DNA): TGTGCCAGCAGTTACGAAGCAGGGACCGGGATCAACACTGAAGCTTTCTTT. It yields the protein CASSYEAGTGINTEAFF.

This chain uses TRBV20-1 with TRBJ2-1; TRBD1 matches at 7 bases. Trimming removed 2 bases from V and 10 bases from J; junction bases left unmatched: 11. The CDR3 runs to 14 residues. Germline CDR1 DFQATT, CDR2 SNEGSKA (reference sequence). Here the CDR3 DNA reads TGCAGTGCTAGACCGGACAGGCTAATCGGGGAGCAGTTCTTC. It yields the protein CSARPDRLIGEQFF.

V gene TRBV7-3 combines with J gene TRBJ2-3; no reliable D call. The CDR3 contains 13 residues. Germline CDR1 is SGHTA and CDR2 is FQGTGA. V lost 5 bases and J 6 bases, leaving 12 bases between the germline ends. For the CDR3, the DNA is TGTGCCAGCAGCCCAAACCCCGGGGATACGCAGTATTTT. Its translation: CASSPNPGDTQYF.

A few counts support this clonotype. This chain uses TRBV11-2 with TRBJ1-1; unclear D gene. V was pared by 4 bases and J by 4 bases, with 13 bases between. The CDR3 spans 14 residues. Germline assignment: CDR1 SGHAT and CDR2 FQNNGV. In DNA, the CDR3 is TGTGCCAGCAGCTCATCGGCATGGAGCACTGAAGCTTTCTTT. Protein: CASSSSAWSTEAFF.

Only a few counts were recorded for this clonotype. The chain is built from TRBV28 and TRBJ2-7; 7 bases align to TRBD2. There are 11 residues in the CDR3. With 5 bases clipped from V and 6 bases from J, the junction kept 1 base outside the gene matches. Germline V gives CDR1 MDHEN, CDR2 SYDVKM. CDR3 nucleotides: TGTGCCAGCAGTGGGGGGGGCGAGCAGTACTTC. As protein: CASSGGGEQYF.

V and J are TRBV6-5 and TRBJ2-1; 9 nucleotides agree with TRBD2. CDR3 length equals 15 residues. With 3 bases clipped from V and 4 bases from J, the junction kept 4 bases outside the gene matches. Germline lookup yields CDR1 MNHEY and CDR2 SVGAGI. CDR3 sequence reads: CASSYRLAGYNEQFF. CDR3 DNA sequence: TGTGCCAGCAGTTATCGGCTAGCGGGGTACAATGAGCAGTTCTTC.

This clonotype has just a few counts. The V gene is TRBV7-2, the J gene TRBJ1-1; 12 nucleotides match TRBD1. J gave up 5 bases and V 1 base, and 5 bases lay outside the gene matches. The length of the CDR3 is 16 residues. In germline, CDR1 is SGHTA, CDR2 FQGNSA. CDR3 DNA sequence: TGTGCCAGCAGCTTAGTTAGGGGACAGGGGGCTACTGAAGCTTTCTTT. Protein: CASSLVRGQGATEAFF.